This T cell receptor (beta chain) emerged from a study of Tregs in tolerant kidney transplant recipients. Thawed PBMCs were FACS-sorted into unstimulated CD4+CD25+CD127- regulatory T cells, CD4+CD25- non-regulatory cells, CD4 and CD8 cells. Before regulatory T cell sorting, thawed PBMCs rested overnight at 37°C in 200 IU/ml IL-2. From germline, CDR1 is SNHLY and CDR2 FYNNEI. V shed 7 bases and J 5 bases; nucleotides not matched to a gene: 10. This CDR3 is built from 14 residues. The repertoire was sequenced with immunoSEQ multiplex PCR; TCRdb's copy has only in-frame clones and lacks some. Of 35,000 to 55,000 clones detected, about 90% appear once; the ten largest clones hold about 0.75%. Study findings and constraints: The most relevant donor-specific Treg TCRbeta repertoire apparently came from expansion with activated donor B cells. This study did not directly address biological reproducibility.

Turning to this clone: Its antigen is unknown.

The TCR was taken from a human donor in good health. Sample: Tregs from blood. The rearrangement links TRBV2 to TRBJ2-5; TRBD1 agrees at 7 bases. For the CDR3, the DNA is TGTGCCAGCAACACAGGGGTCCAAGGGGAGACCCAGTACTTC. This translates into CASNTGVQGETQYF. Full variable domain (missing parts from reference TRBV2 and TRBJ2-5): EPEVTQTPSHQVTQMGQEVILRCVPISNHLYFYWYRQILGQKVEFLVSFYNNEISEKSEIFDDQFSVERPDGSNFTLKIRSTKLEDSAMYFCASNTGVQGETQYFGPGTRLLVL.